These 16 T cell receptor beta chains were sequenced from one sample in a study of T cell repertoires in cytomegalovirus infection. TCRdb re-called the reads with MiXCR, one entry per CDR3 protein. The sample includes approximately 500,000 distinct CDR3 sequences, 33% of them seen just once. Their antigens are not known. This specimen was cultured PBMCs, taken from culture after CMV antigen stimulation. The receptors derive from a human donor in good health (CMV status not recorded). Some clones in this sample may be carry-over from other donors' samples.

This clonotype was observed a few times. The chain combines TRBV6-6 with TRBJ2-1, with 8 nucleotides matching TRBD1. V lost 2 bases and J lost 4; bases outside the gene matches: 4. The CDR3 contains 15 residues. CDR1 MNHNY and CDR2 SVGAGI come from the germline V gene (reference sequence). CDR3 residues: CASSYGTGIYNEQFF. CDR3 nucleotides: TGTGCCAGCAGTTACGGGACAGGAATATACAATGAGCAGTTCTTC.

This chain joins TRBV7-2 and TRBJ1-1; the match to TRBD1 covers 12 bases. Looked up from germline, CDR1 is SGHTA and CDR2 is FQGNSA. V trimming: 0 bases; J trimming: 11 bases; junction bases outside the gene matches: 10. This CDR3 region has 16 residues. CDR3 amino acids: CASSLAGGTGGEMAFF. In DNA, the CDR3 is TGTGCCAGCAGCTTAGCGGGGGGGACAGGGGGCGAAATGGCTTTCTTT.

The gene calls are TRBV10-3 and TRBJ1-1, with a possible D match to TRBD1 (5 bases). The V end was cut by 8 bases, the J end by 2 bases, with 21 bases between. This CDR3 is 16 amino acids long. Germline V gene lookup returns CDR1 ENHRY and CDR2 SYGVKD. CDR3 residues: CAIQDPGGWYNTEAFF. As DNA, the CDR3 is TGTGCCATCCAGGATCCCGGGGGATGGTATAACACTGAAGCTTTCTTT.

This chain joins TRBV9 and TRBJ2-7; 11 bases agree with TRBD2. The CDR3 has 15 residues. V shed 4 bases and J 0 bases; nucleotides not matched to a gene: 3. Germline assignment: CDR1 SGDLS and CDR2 YYNGEE. This chain's CDR3 is CASSLLAGASYEQYF. The CDR3 DNA reads TGTGCCAGCAGCCTACTAGCGGGAGCCTCCTACGAGCAGTACTTC.

This clonotype was detected a few times. The chain carries TRBV5-1 and TRBJ1-2; tentatively, D is TRBD1 (5 bases). The CDR3 has 14 amino acids. Trimming left V 1 base short and J 5 bases short, with 12 bases between. Germline values: CDR1 SGHRS, CDR2 YFSETQ. DNA of the CDR3: TGCGCCAGCAGCTTGAGGGGCGAGCGGTATGGCTACACCTTC. Its translation is CASSLRGERYGYTF.

There are a few counts of this clonotype. V and J are TRBV7-2 and TRBJ2-5, with D uncertain. CDR1 and CDR2 from the germline V gene are SGHTA and FQGNSA. V lost 4 bases and J lost 5, with 11 bases in between. CDR3 size: 13 residues. The CDR3 reads CASSSTNRETQYF. The CDR3, as DNA: TGTGCCAGCAGCTCGACAAATCGGGAGACCCAGTACTTC.

The chain couples TRBV2 to TRBJ2-5; D is possibly TRBD2 (6 bases). V was clipped by 8 bases and J by 4 bases, with 14 bases between them. Germline V gives CDR1 SNHLY, CDR2 FYNNEI. CDR3 size: 13 residues. CDR3 sequence reads: CASCGTDPETQYF. Here the CDR3 DNA reads TGTGCCAGCTGCGGGACGGACCCAGAGACCCAGTACTTC.

The genes are TRBV5-4 and TRBJ2-3; 9 nucleotides align to TRBD2. CDR3 length: 16 residues. Germline V gene sequence: CDR1 SGHNT, CDR2 YYREEE (reference sequence). Trimming at V came to 4 bases and at J to 0 bases, leaving 6 bases not matched to a gene. The CDR3 nucleotides read TGTGCCAGCAGCCGTAGACTAGCGGAGAGCACAGATACGCAGTATTTT. The encoded protein is CASSRRLAESTDTQYF.

V usage is TRBV27 and J usage is TRBJ2-5; D possibly corresponds to TRBD2 (5 bases). V gave up 0 bases and J gave up 5 bases, with 10 bases separating them. The CDR3 has 14 residues. The V gene's germline CDR1 is MNHEY and CDR2 SMNVEV (reference sequence). The CDR3 reads CASSLSAGMETQYF. CDR3 DNA sequence: TGTGCCAGCAGTTTATCCGCCGGGATGGAGACCCAGTACTTC.

The J gene is TRBJ2-1, the V gene TRBV7-6, with 9 bases identical to TRBD2. This CDR3 has 16 amino acids. In germline, CDR1 is SGHVS, CDR2 FNYEAQ. The junction had 14 bases not matched to a gene; V was cut back by 5 bases and J by 9 bases. CDR3 bases: TGTGCCAGCAGCCTACAACTTGCGGGAGGGCCTAGTGAGCAGTTCTTC. Amino acid sequence: CASSLQLAGGPSEQFF.

This clonotype was seen many times. J is TRBJ2-1 and V is TRBV7-2; 7 positions agree with TRBD2. The CDR3 contains 15 residues. Per germline, CDR1 SGHTA and CDR2 FQGNSA. V lost 0 bases, J lost 9 bases, and 8 bases stayed unmatched. The CDR3 spells CASSLALAGVGEQFF. The CDR3 DNA sequence: TGTGCCAGCAGCTTAGCGCTTGCGGGAGTGGGTGAGCAGTTCTTC.

V gene TRBV4-1 combines with J gene TRBJ1-1; D might be TRBD1 (6 bases). Between the trimmed V and J ends, which lost 4 bases and 7 bases, there was a span of 19 bases. Germline assignment: CDR1 MGHRA and CDR2 YSYEKL. The CDR3 consists of 15 residues. CDR3 protein: CASSPSKWAGVEAFF. CDR3 bases: TGCGCCAGCAGCCCTTCAAAGTGGGCAGGGGTTGAAGCTTTCTTT.

This clonotype was counted only a few times. The genes are TRBV19 and TRBJ2-1; TRBD1 agrees at 8 bases. In germline, CDR1 is LNHDA, CDR2 SQIVND (reference sequence). The ends lost 1 base at V and 0 bases at J; junction bases unmatched: 8. The CDR3 spans 18 residues. CDR3 nucleotide sequence: TGTGCCAGTAGTATAGTTACAGGGACAGGTTTCTCCTACAATGAGCAGTTCTTC. It yields the protein CASSIVTGTGFSYNEQFF.

This rearrangement joins TRBV7-8 to TRBJ2-1; 8 bases line up with TRBD2. The CDR3 sequence is 17 residues long. Germline loops: CDR1 SGHVS, CDR2 FQNEAQ. Trimming took 3 bases from V and 0 from J; bases not matched to a gene: 7. CDR3 region: CASSFALAGTSYNEQFF. CDR3 nucleotide sequence: TGTGCCAGCAGCTTTGCGCTAGCGGGTACCTCCTACAATGAGCAGTTCTTC.

This chain links TRBV10-3 with TRBJ1-2; perhaps TRBD1 as D (5 bases). Per germline, CDR1 ENHRY and CDR2 SYGVKD. This CDR3 comprises 15 residues. The ends were cut back, 2 bases at V and 2 bases at J, with 12 bases in the middle. The CDR3 region is CAISEQGTVNYGYTF. The CDR3 nucleotides are TGTGCCATCAGTGAGCAGGGCACCGTGAACTATGGCTACACCTTC.

The J gene is TRBJ2-3, the V gene TRBV11-2; no definite D call. Germline loops: CDR1 SGHAT, CDR2 FQNNGV. The CDR3 runs to 18 residues. Trimming took 2 bases from V and 0 from J, leaving 18 bases between them. As DNA, the CDR3 is TGTGCCAGCAGCTTATCCAAAGGTCGGAAACCTAGCACAGATACGCAGTATTTT. It specifies CASSLSKGRKPSTDTQYF.